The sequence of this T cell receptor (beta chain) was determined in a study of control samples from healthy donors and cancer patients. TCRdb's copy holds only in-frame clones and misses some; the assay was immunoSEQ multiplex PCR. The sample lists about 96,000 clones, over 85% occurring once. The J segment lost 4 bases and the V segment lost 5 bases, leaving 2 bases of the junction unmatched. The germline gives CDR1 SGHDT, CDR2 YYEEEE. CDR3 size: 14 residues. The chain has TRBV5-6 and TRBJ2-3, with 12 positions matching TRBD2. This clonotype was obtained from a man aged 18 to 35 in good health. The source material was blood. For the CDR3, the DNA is TGTGCCAGCAGATCTAGCGGGGGGGCAGATACGCAGTATTTT. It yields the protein CASRSSGGADTQYF. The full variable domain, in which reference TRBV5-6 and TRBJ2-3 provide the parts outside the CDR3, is DAGVTQSPTHLIKTRGQQVTLRCSPKSGHDTVSWYQQALGQGPQFIFQYYEEEERQRGNFPDRFSGHQFPNYSSELNVNALLLGDSALYLCASRSSGGADTQYFGPGTRLTVL.